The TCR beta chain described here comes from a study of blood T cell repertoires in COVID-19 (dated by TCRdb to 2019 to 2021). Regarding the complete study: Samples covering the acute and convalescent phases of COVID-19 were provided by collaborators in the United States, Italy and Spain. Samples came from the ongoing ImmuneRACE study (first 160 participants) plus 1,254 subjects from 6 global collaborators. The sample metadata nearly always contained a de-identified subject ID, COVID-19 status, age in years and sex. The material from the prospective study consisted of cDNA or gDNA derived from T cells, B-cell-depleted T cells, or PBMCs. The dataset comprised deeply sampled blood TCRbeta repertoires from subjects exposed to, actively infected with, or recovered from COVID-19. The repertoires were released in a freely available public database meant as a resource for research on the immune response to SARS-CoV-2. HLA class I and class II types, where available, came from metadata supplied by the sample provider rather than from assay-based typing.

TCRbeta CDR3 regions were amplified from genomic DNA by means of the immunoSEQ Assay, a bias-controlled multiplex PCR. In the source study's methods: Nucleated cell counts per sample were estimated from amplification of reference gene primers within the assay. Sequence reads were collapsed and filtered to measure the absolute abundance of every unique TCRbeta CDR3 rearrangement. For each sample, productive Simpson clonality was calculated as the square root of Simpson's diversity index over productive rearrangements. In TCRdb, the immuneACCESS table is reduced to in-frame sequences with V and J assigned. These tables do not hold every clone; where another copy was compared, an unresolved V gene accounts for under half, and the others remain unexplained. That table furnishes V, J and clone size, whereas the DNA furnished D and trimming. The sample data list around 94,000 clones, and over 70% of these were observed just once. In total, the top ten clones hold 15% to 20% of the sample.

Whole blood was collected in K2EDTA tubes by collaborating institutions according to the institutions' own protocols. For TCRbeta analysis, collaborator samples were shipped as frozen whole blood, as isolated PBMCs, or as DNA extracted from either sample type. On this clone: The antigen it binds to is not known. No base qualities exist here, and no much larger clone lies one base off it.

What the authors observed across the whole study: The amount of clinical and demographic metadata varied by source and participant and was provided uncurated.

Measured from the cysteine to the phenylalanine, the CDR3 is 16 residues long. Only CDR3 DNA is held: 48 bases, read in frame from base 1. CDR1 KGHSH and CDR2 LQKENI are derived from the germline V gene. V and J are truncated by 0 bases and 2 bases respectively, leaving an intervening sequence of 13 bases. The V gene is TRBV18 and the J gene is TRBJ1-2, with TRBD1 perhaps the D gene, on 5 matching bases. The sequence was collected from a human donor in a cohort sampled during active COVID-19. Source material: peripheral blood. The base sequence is TGTGCCAGCTCACCACCCGGGGCCGGGGGGAACTATGGCTACACCTTC. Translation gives CASSPPGAGGNYGYTF. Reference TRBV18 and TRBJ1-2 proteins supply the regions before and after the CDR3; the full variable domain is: NAGVMQNPRHLVRRRGQEARLRCSPMKGHSHVYWYRQLPEEGLKFMVYLQKENIIDESGMPKERFSAEFPKEGPSILRIQQVVRGDSAAYFCASSPPGAGGNYGYTFGSGTRLTVV.